This T cell receptor beta chain was documented in a study of blood T cell repertoires in COVID-19. About the study: The United States, Italy and Spain supplied acute and convalescent COVID-19 samples. Sources were T cells, B-cell-depleted T cells, or PBMCs; the material itself was cDNA or gDNA.

CDR3 size: 13 residues. Germline-derived CDR1 and CDR2 are MNHEY and SVGAGI. Authors' methods: Quantification of nucleated cells was approximated via reference gene primer amplification. Produced via immunoSEQ multiplex PCR; TCRdb's table is partial and in-frame only. D and trimming were read from the DNA, whereas the V and J calls and clone size are those reported in that table. The repertoire consists of about 290,000 clones, with 85% occurring once and the leading ten covering around 3.7%. Specimen: peripheral blood. The chain joins TRBV6-5 to TRBJ2-7; D gene uncertain. The sequence came from a woman aged 45-65 years with active or convalescent COVID-19. The CDR3 reads CASASLPVSEQYF. CDR3 DNA: TGTGCGTCCGCGAGTCTACCCGTGAGCGAGCAGTACTTC.